The 9 T cell receptor beta chains given below trace back to one sample, sequenced in a study of CD8+CD57+ T cells in acquired aplastic anemia. Template material for TCR beta VDJ and CDR3 profiling consisted of genomic DNA. TCRdb itself ran the reads through MiXCR, one entry per CDR3 protein. The data contain 200,000 to 250,000 distinct CDR3 sequences, 30% to 40% of them singletons. The specimen was sorted CD4+, CD8+, or CD8+CD57+ T cells (not recorded which) from PBMCs. All receptors derive from a human donor in good health, serving as a control.

J is TRBJ2-7 and V is TRBV12-3 or TRBV12-4; TRBD2 matches 7 bases. Germline trimming cut 0 bases from V and 5 bases from J; bases unmatched to any gene: 4. The CDR3 covers 14 residues. The CDR3 here is CASSLAGGPHEQYF. The DNA for the CDR3 is TGTGCCAGCAGTTTAGCGGGAGGGCCCCACGAGCAGTACTTC.

The V call is TRBV19, the J call TRBJ2-7; a possible D gene is TRBD1 (6 bases). The CDR3 totals 15 residues. V lost 5 bases and J lost 0, with 14 bases in between. Germline values: CDR1 LNHDA, CDR2 SQIVND (reference sequence). The CDR3 region has the DNA TGTGCCAGTAGTCCTCTCCGGACAGCCTCCTACGAGCAGTACTTC. Translating gives CASSPLRTASYEQYF.

V gene TRBV19 combines with J gene TRBJ1-6, with 9 positions matching TRBD1. CDR3 length: 16 amino acids. Trimming removed 6 bases from V and 6 bases from J; junction bases left unmatched: 9. CDR1 and CDR2 (germline): LNHDA, SQIVND (reference sequence). The CDR3, as DNA: TGTGCCAGTAGACGGTCCGCGGGACAGGGTAATTCACCCCTCCACTTT. Protein: CASRRSAGQGNSPLHF. The full variable domain, completed using reference TRBV19 and TRBJ1-6, is DGGITQSPKYLFRKEGQNVTLSCEQNLNHDAMYWYRQDPGQGLRLIYYSQIVNDFQKGDIAEGYSVSREKKESFPLTVTSAQKNPTAFYLCASRRSAGQGNSPLHFGNGTRLTVT.

The rearrangement uses TRBV5-4 and TRBJ2-3; a weak D match, TRBD2 (6 bases). The V end lost 0 bases, the J end lost 0 bases, and 17 bases lay between the germline ends. Germline CDR1 and CDR2: SGHNT and YYREEE (reference sequence). The length of the CDR3 is 18 residues. The CDR3 coding sequence is TGTGCCAGCAGCTTGGGGGGGGTCACGGCTGAAAGCACAGATACGCAGTATTTT. It encodes CASSLGGVTAESTDTQYF.

V and J are TRBV2 and TRBJ1-5; no firm D call. Between the trimmed V and J ends, which lost 3 bases and 5 bases, there was a span of 8 bases. Germline loops: CDR1 SNHLY, CDR2 FYNNEI. The CDR3 sequence is 13 residues long. CDR3 residues: CASSEGWYQPQHF. As DNA, the CDR3 is TGTGCCAGCAGTGAGGGGTGGTATCAGCCCCAGCATTTT.

In its sample, this clonotype was seen many times. The V call is TRBV5-1, the J call TRBJ1-2, with D uncertain. V shed 2 bases and J shed 3 bases, with 5 bases lying between them. From germline, CDR1 is SGHRS and CDR2 YFSETQ. The CDR3 contains 12 residues. The CDR3 sequence: CASSLDDYGYTF. The CDR3 nucleotides read TGCGCCAGCAGCTTAGACGACTATGGCTACACCTTC.

Points on this clonotype: It may be a read error: a sequence one base away is much more abundant. The chain couples TRBV20-1 to TRBJ1-5; D is ambiguous. The CDR3 spans 15 residues. Germline assignment: CDR1 DFQATT and CDR2 SNEGSKA (reference sequence). This CDR3 is CSARKDVYSSQPQHF. In DNA form, the CDR3 reads TGCAGTGCTAGAAAGGACGTTTATAGCAGTCAGCCCCAGCATTTT.

A single count supports this clonotype. A clone one base away is much larger, so this may be a read error. The chain couples TRBV4-1 to TRBJ2-7; 7 bases align to TRBD1. The CDR3 extends over 16 amino acids. CDR1 and CDR2 (germline): MGHRA, YSYEKL. The CDR3 loop reads CASSQPGQKSSYERYF. The CDR3 DNA is TGCGCCAGCAGCCAACCGGGACAGAAGAGCTCCTACGAGCGGTACTTC.

This clonotype was seen more than once but under ten times. The chain is built from TRBV6-1 and TRBJ1-1, with 7 bases that match TRBD1. J lost 4 bases, V lost 6 bases, and 11 bases had no gene match. CDR1 and CDR2 (germline): MNHNS, SASEGT. This CDR3 comprises 15 residues. The CDR3 nucleotides are TGTGCCAGCAGCGGGACAGTGTCTTTCGGCACTGAAGCTTTCTTT. Its translation: CASSGTVSFGTEAFF.